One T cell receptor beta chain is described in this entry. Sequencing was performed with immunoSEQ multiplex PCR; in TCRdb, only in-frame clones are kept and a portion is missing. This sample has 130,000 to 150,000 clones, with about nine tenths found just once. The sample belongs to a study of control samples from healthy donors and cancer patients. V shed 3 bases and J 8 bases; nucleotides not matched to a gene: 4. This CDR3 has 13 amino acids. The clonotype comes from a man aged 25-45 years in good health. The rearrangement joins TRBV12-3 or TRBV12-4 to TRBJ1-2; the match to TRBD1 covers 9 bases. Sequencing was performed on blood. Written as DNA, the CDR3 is TGTGCCAGCAGTTTGGGACAGGGTAGAGGCTACACCTTC. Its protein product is CASSLGQGRGYTF.